The text below deals with one T cell receptor beta chain. This table comes from immunoSEQ multiplex PCR, and its TCRdb copy is limited to in-frame clones, with some not included. Among tens of thousands of clones listed, 82% were seen once. The data originate from a study of blood T cell repertoires in COVID-19. CDR3 size: 17 residues. V was pared by 1 base and J by 3 bases, with 6 bases of the junction left unmatched. Germline assignment: CDR1 MNHEY and CDR2 SVGEGT. This TCR came from a human donor in a cohort sampled during active COVID-19. Material for sequencing was peripheral blood. V gene TRBV6-2 or TRBV6-3 combines with J gene TRBJ1-6, with 7 bases aligning to TRBD1. The CDR3 DNA follows: TGTGCCAGCAGTTACTTCGCGGGGACAGACTATAATTCACCCCTCCACTTT. Translation gives CASSYFAGTDYNSPLHF.